Listed below are T cell receptor beta chains from one sample, sequenced in a study of untreated major depressive disorder. Some clones are missing from TCRdb's copy, which holds only in-frame ones; the method was immunoSEQ multiplex PCR. The sample lists about 18,000 clones, about 85% seen once, with about 0.82% in the top ten. Sequenced material: CD4+ T cells from PBMCs. The receptors originated from a woman in her thirties in good health. Each CDR3 is given without its conserved first and last residue.

J gene	V gene	CDR3 protein
TRBJ1-2	TRBV2	ASNSFPGQAYGYT
TRBJ2-2	TRBV7-3	ASSSLANTGELF
TRBJ1-6	TRBV5-8	ASRLGQLHSPLH
TRBJ1-2	TRBV7-9	ASSSRSGYGYT
TRBJ2-7	TRBV6-1	ASSESVAYEQY
TRBJ1-4	TRBV15	ATSRVGGGIEKLF
TRBJ2-3	TRBV29-1	SERAWGHTDTQY
TRBJ2-5	TRBV10-3	AIRAGELGETQY
TRBJ1-2	TRBV27	ASSLGGASPYGYT
TRBJ2-1	TRBV6-6	ASSRSSGQYYNEQF
TRBJ2-3	TRBV6-5	ASGLAGITDTQY
TRBJ2-1	TRBV9	ASSVSSLGEQF
TRBJ1-4	TRBV29-1	SVRLINEKLF
TRBJ1-1	TRBV9	ASSRARNTEAF
TRBJ1-2	TRBV10-3	AISERTVGYGYT
TRBJ2-5	TRBV29-1	SANLQGTYQETQY
TRBJ2-1	TRBV9	ASSVGPLNEQF
TRBJ1-2	TRBV7-6	ASSMTGSGYGYT
TRBJ2-7	TRBV18	ASSSTGTGTYEQY
TRBJ1-4	TRBV5-6	ASSLTGATNEKLF
TRBJ1-1	TRBV5-6	ASSLPTKNGNTEAF
TRBJ2-2	TRBV6-4	ASSDGGGQPGGNTGELF
TRBJ2-6	TRBV6-1	ASSEARGPYGANVLT
TRBJ2-1	TRBV19	ASRLDRSSYNEQF
TRBJ2-5	TRBV5-1	ASSGGLADQETQY
TRBJ1-5	TRBV28	ASSASPSNQPQH
TRBJ1-5	TRBV2	ASRGGAGQAQPQH
TRBJ1-5	TRBV10-3	AISESNQPQH
TRBJ2-7	TRBV5-5	ASSSKRVGLAGDYEQY
TRBJ2-1	TRBV7-2	ASSLEGTSGRFYNEQF
TRBJ1-5	TRBV2	ASSGQINQPQH
TRBJ2-1	TRBV7-2	ASSLSSGRRNEQF
TRBJ2-2	TRBV9	ASSVRPNTGELF
TRBJ1-4	TRBV27	ASISWGRATNEKLF
TRBJ1-2	TRBV30	AWRGGAGGYT
TRBJ2-1	TRBV27	ASSLASGRGYEQF
TRBJ2-3	TRBV19	ASLQRGHTDTQY
TRBJ2-4	TRBV7-3	ASSLGQNNIQY
TRBJ2-1	TRBV19	ASSINRVDEQF
TRBJ2-7	TRBV4-1	ASSRILAGAGEQY
TRBJ1-5	TRBV9	ASSVKGGSNQPQH
TRBJ2-3	TRBV4-2	ASSQDVGDTQY
TRBJ2-7	TRBV28	ASSRPGQGSNEQY
TRBJ2-7	TRBV7-2	ASSLAAGVEQY
TRBJ1-4	TRBV5-1	ASSLGQGPPGPFF
TRBJ2-7	TRBV7-6	ASSLVLGGYEQY
TRBJ2-7	TRBV28	ASSLYGPGTYEQY
TRBJ2-2	TRBV7-6	ASSLNGGTNVPGELF
TRBJ2-7	TRBV28	ASSFPPAETLLREY
TRBJ2-3	TRBV5-1	ASSLESQPTDTQY